These 25 T cell receptor beta chains were all obtained from the same sample, sequenced in a study of regulatory T cells in long-lasting Graves disease. Indicated time point: persistent/refractory GD, antithyroid drugs over 5 years with positive TRAb. The TCR library was made from RNA extracted from PBMCs. Building of the TCR beta libraries involved iRepertoire HTBI primers and Arm-PCR of CDR3 regions. Each CDR3 protein gets one entry after TCRdb re-called the multiplex PCR reads with MiXCR. The data contain 400,000 to 450,000 distinct CDR3 sequences, 20% to 25% of them singletons. The sample was peripheral blood mononuclear cells (PBMCs), taken when the disease was refractory, from a patient treated with antithyroid drugs. The receptors here all came from a female donor with Graves disease.

V gene TRBV27 combines with J gene TRBJ2-5, with 10 bases aligning to TRBD1. V trimming: 1 base; J trimming: 1 base; junction bases outside the gene matches: 3. Germline loops: CDR1 MNHEY, CDR2 SMNVEV (reference sequence). The CDR3 covers 16 residues. The CDR3 region has the DNA TGTGCCAGCAGTTTATTGGGACAGGGGTCCCAAGAGACCCAGTACTTC. Residues: CASSLLGQGSQETQYF.

The DNA for the CDR3 is TGTGCCAGCATGGCTCGCGACTTGGCTGGGAATGAGCAGTTCTTC. Protein: CASMARDLAGNEQFF. This sequence joins TRBV2 and TRBJ2-1; D is undetermined. V was clipped by 7 bases and J by 7 bases, with 20 bases between them. The CDR3 runs 15 residues. The germline gives CDR1 SNHLY, CDR2 FYNNEI.

The table lists this clonotype with many counts. This chain uses TRBV29-1 with TRBJ2-5; 13 nucleotides match TRBD2. The CDR3 contains 17 residues. V lost 5 bases, J lost 2 bases, and 11 bases stayed unmatched. Germline V gene data show CDR1 as SQVTM and CDR2 as ANQGSEA. CDR3: CSVRGGLAGENQETQYF. CDR3 DNA: TGCAGCGTTAGGGGCGGACTAGCGGGAGAGAATCAAGAGACCCAGTACTTC. Filled out from reference TRBV29-1 and TRBJ2-5, the complete variable domain reads SAVISQKPSRDICQRGTSLTIQCQVDSQVTMMFWYRQQPGQSLTLIATANQGSEATYESGFVIDKFPISRPNLTFSTLTVSNMSPEDSSIYLCSVRGGLAGENQETQYFGPGTRLLVL.

This clonotype was seen only a few times. J is TRBJ2-7 and V is TRBV20-1; the D gene is possibly TRBD1 (6 bases). Germline V CDR1 and CDR2: DFQATT, SNEGSKA (reference sequence). The V and J ends lost 0 bases and 4 bases respectively, with 16 bases between them. The CDR3 is made up of 15 amino acids. The CDR3 region has the DNA TGCAGTGCTAGAGACTTCCGGGACAAACGGTACGAGCAGTACTTC. It translates to CSARDFRDKRYEQYF.

The table lists this clonotype with many counts. This chain links TRBV7-2 with TRBJ2-7, with D possibly being TRBD1 or TRBD2 (6 bases each). CDR1 is SGHTA, CDR2 FQGNSA, per germline. This CDR3 has 14 amino acids. V was clipped by 6 bases and J by 0 bases, with 12 bases between them. The chain's CDR3 is CASSRGGSSYEQYF. CDR3 bases: TGTGCCAGCAGTCGAGGGGGGAGCTCCTACGAGCAGTACTTC.

The V call is TRBV11-2, the J call TRBJ2-1; D is perhaps TRBD1 (7 bases). CDR3 length: 16 amino acids. Germline lookup yields CDR1 SGHAT and CDR2 FQNNGV. V was trimmed by 6 bases and J by 5 bases, leaving 20 bases between them. The CDR3 DNA sequence: TGTGCCAGCAGGAAAGCAGGGGGGCGCGGTAACAATGAGCAGTTCTTC. This encodes CASRKAGGRGNNEQFF.

This clonotype was counted ten times or more. This sequence joins TRBV2 and TRBJ2-5; a possible D gene is TRBD2 (5 bases). V lost 3 bases to trimming and J lost 6 bases, with 20 bases between them. Germline V CDR1 and CDR2: SNHLY, FYNNEI. The CDR3 consists of 16 residues. The CDR3 nucleotides read TGTGCCAGCAGTGAGCTGAGGGAGCTGGTTGGAAAGACCCAGTACTTC. It translates to CASSELRELVGKTQYF.

This clonotype was detected only a few times. This rearrangement joins TRBV27 to TRBJ2-2; 8 bases line up with TRBD2. CDR1 is MNHEY, CDR2 SMNVEV, per germline (reference sequence). This CDR3 spans 16 amino acids. Trimming took 6 bases from V and 0 from J; bases not matched to a gene: 6. CDR3 loop: CASRPNSGTNTGELFF. In DNA form, the CDR3 reads TGTGCCAGCAGGCCTAATAGCGGGACGAACACCGGGGAGCTGTTTTTT.

This clonotype has at least ten counts. This chain connects TRBV2 to TRBJ1-2; tentatively, D is TRBD1 (5 bases). CDR1 is SNHLY and CDR2 is FYNNEI in the germline V gene. CDR3 length: 12 amino acids. Trimming cost V 6 bases and J 7 bases, with 12 bases left between them. CDR3 loop: CASRHFGGGYTF. In DNA, the CDR3 is TGTGCCAGCAGACACTTTGGGGGTGGCTACACCTTC.

This clonotype was observed a handful of times. The genes are TRBV19 and TRBJ2-2; 9 positions match TRBD2. Germline CDR1 reads LNHDA; CDR2 reads SQIVND (reference sequence). There are 17 residues in the CDR3. The J segment lost 2 bases and the V segment lost 4 bases, leaving 8 bases of the junction unmatched. The CDR3 reads CASSKRTGTSNTGELFF. For the CDR3, the DNA is TGTGCCAGTAGTAAACGAACCGGGACTAGCAACACCGGGGAGCTGTTTTTT.

This chain links TRBV18 with TRBJ2-2; no reliable D call. The CDR3 is made up of 13 amino acids. V lost 5 bases and J 0 bases, leaving 4 bases between the germline ends. CDR1 KGHSH and CDR2 LQKENI come from the germline V gene. In nucleotides, the CDR3 is TGTGCCAGCTCATACGCGAACACCGGGGAGCTGTTTTTT. It encodes CASSYANTGELFF.

This clonotype has a handful of counts. It may be a read error: a sequence one base away is much more abundant. V usage is TRBV6-1 and J usage is TRBJ1-6; 7 bases agree with TRBD1. CDR1 and CDR2 (germline): MNHNS, SASEGT. This CDR3 spans 12 amino acids. V dropped 5 bases and J dropped 14; count of bases not matched to a gene: 6. The CDR3 bases are TGTGCCAGCAGTAACGACAGGGTAGCCCTCCACTTT. Its protein is CASSNDRVALHF.

The chain couples TRBV20-1 to TRBJ1-1; tentatively, D is TRBD1 (6 bases). The CDR3 runs to 13 residues. Germline V lookup: CDR1 DFQATT, CDR2 SNEGSKA (reference sequence). The ends were cut back, 6 bases at V and 7 bases at J, with 18 bases in the middle. This chain's CDR3 is CSARSGQQFEAFF. CDR3 nucleotide sequence: TGCAGTGCCCGAAGCGGACAGCAGTTTGAAGCTTTCTTT.

The V call is TRBV7-2, the J call TRBJ2-7; 7 positions agree with TRBD2. V shed 8 bases and J 2 bases; nucleotides not matched to a gene: 6. This CDR3 spans 13 amino acids. CDR1 and CDR2 (germline): SGHTA, FQGNSA. CDR3 loop: CASRWAGAYEQYF. CDR3 in DNA: TGTGCCAGCCGCTGGGCGGGAGCCTACGAGCAGTACTTC.

This clonotype occurred a few times. The V and J genes are TRBV29-1 and TRBJ2-2, with 8 bases fitting TRBD2. The CDR3 runs to 19 residues. V lost 0 bases, J lost 2 bases, and 14 bases stayed unmatched. Germline assignment: CDR1 SQVTM and CDR2 ANQGSEA. CDR3 coding DNA: TGCAGCGTTGAAGACGAAGGACGGGAGGGTATTTATAACACCGGGGAGCTGTTTTTT. Translated: CSVEDEGREGIYNTGELFF.

Notes on this clonotype: A much larger clone differs from this one at a single base, so this may be a read error. This chain joins TRBV15 and TRBJ2-5; TRBD1 is a possible D gene (6 bases). With 7 bases removed from V and 0 bases from J, the gap between germline ends came to 18 bases. The CDR3 spans 16 residues. The V gene's germline CDR1 is LNHNV and CDR2 YYDKDF (reference sequence). As DNA, the CDR3 is TGTGCCACCAAGGCGAAAGACAGGAGAAACCAAGAGACCCAGTACTTC. Its translation is CATKAKDRRNQETQYF.

This chain connects TRBV30 to TRBJ1-2; maybe TRBD1 (5 bases). CDR1 and CDR2 from the germline V gene are GTSNPN and SVGIG (reference sequence). CDR3 length: 14 residues. V lost 8 bases, J lost 0 bases, and 16 bases lay in between. For the CDR3, the DNA is TGTGCCGACTCGGGGCGGGGGACTAACTATGGCTACACCTTC. Translating it yields CADSGRGTNYGYTF.

This clonotype has at least ten counts. The chain is built from TRBV2 and TRBJ2-4, with 11 nucleotides matching TRBD1. The germline V gene has CDR1 SNHLY and CDR2 FYNNEI. V dropped 3 bases and J dropped 7; count of bases not matched to a gene: 5. The CDR3 is made up of 15 amino acids. The CDR3 reads CASSDGQGAGNIQYF. CDR3 in DNA: TGTGCCAGCAGTGATGGACAGGGGGCAGGCAACATTCAGTACTTC.

J is TRBJ1-1 and V is TRBV5-1; a possible D gene is TRBD1 (5 bases). V dropped 0 bases and J dropped 0 bases, with 15 bases sitting between them. The CDR3 totals 17 residues. Germline assignment: CDR1 SGHRS and CDR2 YFSETQ. The CDR3 here is CASSLAGWTPMNTEAFF. CDR3 nucleotide sequence: TGCGCCAGCAGCTTGGCCGGGTGGACACCCATGAACACTGAAGCTTTCTTT.

This sequence joins TRBV30 and TRBJ2-7; 7 nucleotides align to TRBD1. The CDR3 extends over 15 amino acids. Germline CDR1 reads GTSNPN; CDR2 reads SVGIG (reference sequence). V was clipped by 6 bases and J by 3 bases; unmatched bases: 14. DNA of the CDR3: TGTGCCTGCCGGATGACCGGGACAGTTCGCTACGAGCAGTACTTC. Protein: CACRMTGTVRYEQYF.

V is TRBV28 and J is TRBJ2-7, with 12 bases aligning to TRBD2. The germline V gene encodes CDR1 MDHEN and CDR2 SYDVKM. Trimming took 8 bases from V and 1 from J; bases not matched to a gene: 3. The length of the CDR3 is 14 residues. CDR3 sequence reads: CASELAGGSYEQYF. CDR3 coding DNA: TGTGCCAGCGAACTAGCGGGAGGATCCTACGAGCAGTACTTC.

This clonotype occurred many times. The chain carries TRBV2 and TRBJ1-5; D might be TRBD1 (5 bases). CDR3 length: 15 residues. CDR1 is SNHLY and CDR2 is FYNNEI in the germline V gene. V was clipped by 6 bases and J by 2 bases, with 14 bases between them. The CDR3 DNA reads TGTGCCAGCAGGATACAGGCCACACGCAATCAGCCCCAGCATTTT. It is translated as CASRIQATRNQPQHF.

The V and J genes are TRBV10-3 and TRBJ2-5; D is unclear. Germline-derived CDR1 and CDR2 are ENHRY and SYGVKD. Deletions cut 5 bases from V and 5 bases from J, with 6 bases between. The length of the CDR3 is 11 residues. In DNA form, the CDR3 reads TGTGCCATCAGTTTGGGGGAGACCCAGTACTTC. Translated, it gives CAISLGETQYF.

This clonotype was observed a few times. CDR3: CAWSVLWDTEAFF. CDR3 nucleotides: TGTGCCTGGAGTGTACTGTGGGACACTGAAGCTTTCTTT. The V call is TRBV30, the J call TRBJ1-1; D remains ambiguous. The length of the CDR3 is 13 residues. Per the germline V gene, CDR1 is GTSNPN and CDR2 is SVGIG (reference sequence). The V end lost 0 bases, the J end lost 3 bases, and 8 bases lay between the germline ends.

This clonotype was seen a few times. The rearrangement links TRBV12-3 or TRBV12-4 to TRBJ2-1, with 10 bases identical to TRBD2. The CDR3 extends over 16 amino acids. Losses at the gene ends were 1 base for V and 5 bases for J; bases not matched to a gene: 5. CDR3 sequence reads: CASSLELAGTNNEQFF. In DNA form, the CDR3 reads TGTGCCAGCAGTTTAGAACTAGCGGGAACCAACAATGAGCAGTTCTTC.